Below, 28 T cell receptor beta chains from the same sample are listed, as sequenced in a study of blood T cell repertoires in COVID-19. Generated by immunoSEQ multiplex PCR, the TCRdb table keeps only in-frame clones and is missing some. This sample has around 200,000 clones, with more than 75% found just once. The sequencing input was peripheral blood. These receptor sequences come from a middle-aged man with active or convalescent COVID-19.

V and J are TRBV28 and TRBJ1-1, with D uncertain. Per germline, CDR1 MDHEN and CDR2 SYDVKM. Trimming shortened V by 6 bases and J by 3 bases, and 8 bases separated the two germline ends. CDR3 size: 12 residues. This CDR3 reads CASSAGYTEAFF. The CDR3 nucleotides read TGTGCCAGCAGCGCGGGGTACACTGAAGCTTTCTTT.

This chain uses TRBV6-4 with TRBJ2-2, with no clear D. Trimming pared 5 bases from V and 2 bases from J, leaving 12 bases between. Germline CDR1 is MRHNA and CDR2 is SNTAGT. This CDR3 is 15 amino acids long. As DNA, the CDR3 is TGTGCCAGCAGTCTCGGGTTCCCCAACACCGGGGAGCTGTTTTTT. This sequence encodes CASSLGFPNTGELFF.

This clone showed up just a few times. One junction end disagrees with the germline gene, perhaps due to a read error. The chain is built from TRBV5-1 and TRBJ2-7; TRBD2 aligns across 10 bases. The CDR3 is 15 residues long. Germline V CDR1 and CDR2: SGHRS, YFSETQ. The DNA for the CDR3 is TGCGCCAGCAACTTGGGCGGGACTAGCGTCTACGAGCAGTACTTC. Translating it yields CASNLGGTSVYEQYF.

The rearrangement joins TRBV6-5 to TRBJ2-2; 7 positions agree with TRBD2. Germline assignment: CDR1 MNHEY and CDR2 SVGAGI. V was pared by 6 bases and J by 0 bases, with 4 bases of the junction left unmatched. The CDR3 runs to 15 residues. Here the CDR3 DNA reads TGTGCCAGCAGGGTGGGGGGGGCGAACACCGGGGAGCTGTTTTTT. Translation: CASRVGGANTGELFF.

V gene TRBV7-9 combines with J gene TRBJ2-1; the D is unclear. Germline V gene lookup returns CDR1 SEHNR and CDR2 FQNEAQ (reference sequence). This CDR3 comprises 12 residues. Trimming left V 1 base short and J 9 bases short, with 7 bases between. DNA of the CDR3: TGTGCCAGCAGCTTAGGTCCCAGTGAGCAGTTCTTC. Amino acids: CASSLGPSEQFF. The full variable domain, its missing parts supplied by reference TRBV7-9 and TRBJ2-1, is DTGVSQNPRHKITKRGQNVTFRCDPISEHNRLYWYRQTLGQGPEFLTYFQNEAQLEKSRLLSDRFSAERPKGSFSTLEIQRTEQGDSAMYLCASSLGPSEQFFGPGTRLTVL.

The V gene is TRBV7-3, the J gene TRBJ2-2; 8 bases are a match to TRBD2. The CDR3 totals 15 residues. Trimming removed 5 bases from V and 5 bases from J; junction bases left unmatched: 7. From germline, CDR1 is SGHTA and CDR2 FQGTGA. The CDR3 coding sequence is TGTGCCAGCAGCCTGGGACTAGTCGGGACCGGGGAGCTGTTTTTT. It codes for CASSLGLVGTGELFF.

V and J are TRBV4-2 and TRBJ1-1, with D perhaps TRBD1 (5 bases). The germline V and J ends were trimmed by 3 bases and 6 bases, with 23 bases remaining between them. Germline V CDR1 and CDR2: LGHNA, YNFKEQ. CDR3 length: 17 residues. The CDR3 spells CASSQAARQMVEAEAFF. In DNA form, the CDR3 reads TGTGCCAGCAGCCAGGCAGCCCGACAGATGGTTGAAGCTGAAGCTTTCTTT.

The rearrangement joins TRBV18 to TRBJ2-5; 7 nucleotides match TRBD1. The CDR3 is 17 residues long. V was pared by 4 bases and J by 0 bases, with 11 bases of the junction left unmatched. Germline values: CDR1 KGHSH, CDR2 LQKENI. CDR3 bases: TGTGCCAGCTCACTATCCGTGACAGGGCTCCACCAAGAGACCCAGTACTTC. It yields the protein CASSLSVTGLHQETQYF.

The chain uses TRBV5-4 and TRBJ2-1, with 9 bases lining up with TRBD1. Germline CDR1 SGHNT, CDR2 YYREEE (reference sequence). The CDR3 is 15 amino acids. The ends lost 4 bases at V and 7 bases at J; junction bases unmatched: 9. CDR3 protein: CASSKPGQGINEQFF. As DNA, the CDR3 is TGTGCCAGCAGCAAACCGGGACAGGGAATTAATGAGCAGTTCTTC.

This clone was counted a few times. V usage is TRBV21-1 and J usage is TRBJ1-2; the table assigns TRBD1, which was not confirmed against the DNA. TRBV21-1 has pseudogene status. The length of the CDR3 is 14 residues. The CDR3 is CASSSGQGYYGYTF. CDR3 bases: TGTGCCAGCAGTAGCGGACAGGGCTACTATGGCTACACCTTC.

The gene calls are TRBV5-1 and TRBJ1-6; tentatively, D is TRBD1 (5 bases). There are 14 residues in the CDR3. Germline V gene lookup returns CDR1 SGHRS and CDR2 YFSETQ. The V end was cut by 1 base, the J end by 9 bases, with 11 bases between. The DNA for the CDR3 is TGCGCCAGCAGCTTGTCGGGGGGAGGTTCACCCCTCCACTTT. Amino acids: CASSLSGGGSPLHF.

The V and J genes are TRBV7-6 and TRBJ1-4; D perhaps matches TRBD1 (5 bases). The CDR3 sequence is 13 residues long. Germline assignment: CDR1 SGHVS and CDR2 FNYEAQ. Between the trimmed V and J ends, which lost 0 bases and 7 bases, there was a span of 6 bases. The CDR3 coding sequence is TGTGCCAGCAGCTTAGCTGGGGCTGAAAAACTGTTTTTT. Protein product: CASSLAGAEKLFF.

This chain uses TRBV5-3 with TRBJ2-7, with 8 bases matching TRBD1. TRBV5-3 is sorted into the ORF group, with uncertain function. The CDR3 is made up of 16 amino acids. Trimming took 0 bases from V and 5 from J; bases not matched to a gene: 10. CDR3 sequence (DNA): TGTGCCAGAAGCTTGGCGCAGGACAGGGTTTTCCACGAGCAGTACTTC. This translates into CARSLAQDRVFHEQYF.

The CDR3 protein is CSVEGGGYYGYTF. In DNA form, the CDR3 reads TGCAGCGTTGAAGGGGGGGGCTACTATGGCTACACCTTC. The gene calls are TRBV29-1 and TRBJ1-2, with D perhaps matching TRBD1 (6 bases). The length of the CDR3 is 13 residues. Looked up from germline, CDR1 is SQVTM and CDR2 is ANQGSEA. V lost 1 base and J 3 bases, leaving 9 bases between the germline ends.

The V gene is TRBV27, the J gene TRBJ1-2; D is perhaps TRBD1 (5 bases). Germline lookup yields CDR1 MNHEY and CDR2 SMNVEV (reference sequence). V dropped 8 bases and J dropped 3 bases, with 19 bases sitting between them. The CDR3 runs to 15 residues. The CDR3 DNA reads TGTGCCAGCCCTTTACCGGGCAGGGCGGACTATGGCTACACCTTC. Amino acid sequence: CASPLPGRADYGYTF.

This chain uses TRBV14 with TRBJ2-3, with D uncertain. CDR3 size: 13 residues. The ends were cut back, 6 bases at V and 4 bases at J, with 11 bases in the middle. Germline CDR1 and CDR2: SGHDN and FVKESK. CDR3 region: CASRVNAADTQYF. CDR3 DNA sequence: TGTGCCAGCAGAGTTAACGCGGCAGATACGCAGTATTTT.

For the CDR3, the DNA is TGTGCCAGCAGTGACCTAGGGCGGACTAGCGGTTGGGTCAATGAGCAGTTCTTC. Its translation is CASSDLGRTSGWVNEQFF. The V call is TRBV6-1, the J call TRBJ2-1; the match to TRBD2 covers 10 bases. The CDR3 has 18 amino acids. Germline V CDR1 and CDR2: MNHNS, SASEGT. With 3 bases clipped from V and 6 bases from J, the junction kept 14 bases outside the gene matches.

This clone was observed a handful of times. The chain employs TRBV29-1 and TRBJ1-1; the D gene is possibly TRBD1 (6 bases). From germline, CDR1 is SQVTM and CDR2 ANQGSEA. The CDR3 runs 12 residues. The V end lost 6 bases, the J end lost 4 bases, and 12 bases lay between the germline ends. The CDR3 loop is CSVPQGSTEAFF. As DNA, the CDR3 is TGCAGCGTACCACAGGGAAGCACTGAAGCTTTCTTT.

This chain joins TRBV3-1 (or the pseudogene TRBV3-2) and TRBJ1-1; 9 bases agree with TRBD1. CDR3 size: 15 residues. Germline V lookup: CDR1 LGHDT, CDR2 YNNKEL (reference sequence). The J segment lost 11 bases and the V segment lost 1 base, leaving 11 bases of the junction unmatched. CDR3 nucleotides: TGTGCCAGCAGCCAAGGCACAGGGGGCGGCTTGAGTGCTTTCTTT. Translating gives CASSQGTGGGLSAFF.

Of note for this clone: A read error may produce the germline difference seen at one junction end. DNA for the CDR3: TGTGCCAGCAGTTTAAGCAACGTGGCGGGAGGTCGCCGCTTGGATTTT. Translating gives CASSLSNVAGGRRLDF. This sequence joins TRBV27 and TRBJ2-3; TRBD2 aligns across 8 bases. Germline assignment: CDR1 MNHEY and CDR2 SMNVEV (reference sequence). The CDR3 is 16 amino acids.

The chain has TRBV2 and TRBJ2-5; TRBD2 aligns across 11 bases. Unmatched junction bases numbered 3, after V lost 1 base and J lost 5 bases. The germline gives CDR1 SNHLY, CDR2 FYNNEI. There are 15 residues in the CDR3. CDR3: CASSEGLAGSETQYF. For the CDR3, the DNA is TGTGCCAGCAGTGAAGGACTAGCGGGATCGGAGACCCAGTACTTC.

The V gene is TRBV9, the J gene TRBJ2-2; possibly TRBD1 for D (5 bases). The CDR3 sequence is 17 residues long. Germline-derived CDR1 and CDR2 are SGDLS and YYNGEE. V dropped 2 bases and J dropped 1 base, with 15 bases sitting between them. DNA of the CDR3: TGTGCCAGCAGCGTGGGATTCGGACACATGAACACCGGGGAGCTGTTTTTT. Its translation: CASSVGFGHMNTGELFF.

This clone was detected only a few times. This chain uses TRBV9 with TRBJ2-7; TRBD2 matches 8 bases. The junction had 7 bases not matched to a gene; V was cut back by 0 bases and J by 5 bases. Germline V CDR1 and CDR2: SGDLS, YYNGEE. The CDR3 contains 15 residues. This chain's CDR3 is CASSVGPSGFHEQYF. CDR3 DNA: TGTGCCAGCAGCGTAGGGCCTAGCGGGTTCCACGAGCAGTACTTC.

V gene TRBV14 combines with J gene TRBJ2-2; the D gene is possibly TRBD1 (5 bases). This CDR3 is 18 amino acids long. V was trimmed by 2 bases and J by 4 bases, leaving 20 bases between them. Germline assignment: CDR1 SGHDN and CDR2 FVKESK. The CDR3 loop is CASSQPPGRAGVTGELFF. The CDR3 nucleotides read TGTGCCAGCAGCCAACCGCCGGGCAGGGCTGGCGTCACCGGGGAGCTGTTTTTT. Variable domain in full (rest from reference TRBV14 and TRBJ2-2): EAGVTQFPSHSVIEKGQTVTLRCDPISGHDNLYWYRRVMGKEIKFLLHFVKESKQDESGMPNNRFLAERTGGTYSTLKVQPAELEDSGVYFCASSQPPGRAGVTGELFFGEGSRLTVL.

This rearrangement joins TRBV28 to TRBJ2-3, with 9 bases fitting TRBD1. The CDR3 runs 16 residues. From germline, CDR1 is MDHEN and CDR2 SYDVKM. V dropped 5 bases and J dropped 4; count of bases not matched to a gene: 10. This chain's CDR3 is CASSPGGTGSADTQYF. CDR3 in DNA: TGTGCCAGCAGTCCTGGGGGGACAGGGAGCGCAGATACGCAGTATTTT. Full variable domain (missing parts from reference TRBV28 and TRBJ2-3): DVKVTQSSRYLVKRTGEKVFLECVQDMDHENMFWYRQDPGLGLRLIYFSYDVKMKEKGDIPEGYSVSREKKERFSLILESASTNQTSMYLCASSPGGTGSADTQYFGPGTRLTVL.

The chain is built from TRBV10-1 and TRBJ2-7; 8 bases are shared with TRBD1. Germline V CDR1 and CDR2: WNHNN, SYGVQD (reference sequence). V lost 0 bases, J lost 3 bases, and 4 bases stayed unmatched. The CDR3 runs 15 residues. This CDR3 is CASSESGRGLYEQYF. For the CDR3, the DNA is TGCGCCAGCAGTGAGTCTGGCAGGGGGCTCTACGAGCAGTACTTC.

The genes are TRBV28 and TRBJ1-5, with TRBD1 as a possible D gene (6 bases). V was shortened by 7 bases and J by 4 bases, with 8 bases between the two germline ends. CDR3 length equals 12 residues. Per the germline V gene, CDR1 is MDHEN and CDR2 is SYDVKM. CDR3 amino acids: CASKTGNQPQHF. Here the CDR3 DNA reads TGTGCCAGCAAGACAGGAAATCAGCCCCAGCATTTT.

The chain has TRBV29-1 and TRBJ1-1; D gene ambiguous. This CDR3 is 13 amino acids long. Deletions cut 2 bases from V and 1 base from J, with 8 bases between. Looked up from germline, CDR1 is SQVTM and CDR2 is ANQGSEA. This CDR3 is CSVEPQRNTEAFF. The CDR3 DNA is TGCAGCGTTGAACCACAGAGGAACACTGAAGCTTTCTTT.